Each of the 10 T cell receptor beta chains below was sequenced from the same sample in a study of T cells in Graves' hyperthyroidism and ophthalmopathy. TCR beta CDR3 regions were amplified from RNA. HTBI primers were used for first-round RT-PCR of the TCR CDR3. One entry per CDR3 protein, called by TCRdb with MiXCR from the multiplex PCR reads. The repertoire includes about 500,000 distinct CDR3 sequences, over 35% of them detected once, and around two fifths sits in the top ten. Sample: peripheral blood or thyroid tissue (not recorded which). The receptors shown here come from an adult woman with Graves' disease, either hyperthyroidism or ophthalmopathy (not recorded which).

The chain recombines TRBV2 with TRBJ1-4; TRBD1 agrees at 8 bases. With V trimmed by 6 bases and J by 0 bases, 6 bases remained unmatched. The CDR3 spans 16 residues. Looked up from germline, CDR1 is SNHLY and CDR2 is FYNNEI. CDR3 region: CASRITGGATNEKLFF. The CDR3 DNA sequence: TGTGCCAGCAGAATCACAGGGGGAGCAACTAATGAAAAACTGTTTTTT.

This clonotype was seen ten or more times. The rearrangement joins TRBV5-4 to TRBJ2-7; no reliable D call. The CDR3 consists of 12 residues. Per germline, CDR1 SGHNT and CDR2 YYREEE (reference sequence). Trimming shortened V by 2 bases and J by 2 bases, and 5 bases separated the two germline ends. As DNA, the CDR3 is TGTGCCAGCAGCTTAGCGCCCTACGAGCAGTACTTC. Protein sequence: CASSLAPYEQYF.

The sample holds a few counts of this clonotype. The chain carries TRBV6-5 and TRBJ1-1; maybe TRBD1 (5 bases). V lost 1 base and J lost 1, with 7 bases in between. The CDR3 is 14 residues long. The germline V gene encodes CDR1 MNHEY and CDR2 SVGAGI. The DNA of the CDR3 is TGTGCCAGCAGTTACTGGCAGGGGAACACTGAAGCTTTCTTT. Protein sequence: CASSYWQGNTEAFF.

In this sample, this clonotype turned up a few times. The chain recombines TRBV2 with TRBJ2-7; D call uncertain. Germline V gene lookup returns CDR1 SNHLY and CDR2 FYNNEI. The ends were cut back, 7 bases at V and 5 bases at J, with 9 bases in the middle. The CDR3 consists of 11 residues. The DNA of the CDR3 is TGTGCCAGCATGGCGCAGGACGAGCAGTACTTC. Residues: CASMAQDEQYF.

This clonotype was picked up many times. The chain has TRBV12-3 or TRBV12-4 and TRBJ1-5; D is unclear. This CDR3 has 13 residues. V dropped 7 bases and J dropped 7 bases, with 14 bases sitting between them. As DNA, the CDR3 is TGTGCCAGCACCCCGGGCCCCACGCAGCCCCAGCATTTT. Residues: CASTPGPTQPQHF.

The chain joins TRBV2 to TRBJ2-7, with 10 positions matching TRBD1. The CDR3 spans 14 residues. Losses at the gene ends were 6 bases for V and 8 bases for J; bases not matched to a gene: 10. Looked up from germline, CDR1 is SNHLY and CDR2 is FYNNEI. CDR3 coding DNA: TGTGCCAGCAGGGGGACAGGGGTTAGCAATCAGCAGTACTTC. This gives the protein CASRGTGVSNQQYF.

This chain joins TRBV7-8 and TRBJ2-5; D is possibly TRBD1 (5 bases). The CDR3 runs 14 residues. The germline gives CDR1 SGHVS, CDR2 FQNEAQ. Trimming left V 1 base short and J 4 bases short, with 10 bases between. The CDR3 loop is CASSLGRQRETQYF. The CDR3 DNA follows: TGTGCCAGCAGCTTAGGCCGACAGAGAGAGACCCAGTACTTC.

This clonotype was observed at least ten times. This chain joins TRBV13 and TRBJ1-4; TRBD1 agrees at 8 bases. The CDR3 is 17 amino acids. With 2 bases clipped from V and 7 bases from J, the junction kept 12 bases outside the gene matches. CDR1 PRHDT and CDR2 FYEKMQ come from the germline V gene (reference sequence). Written as DNA, the CDR3 is TGTGCCAGCAGCTTACAGGACAGGGCGCCCGGTGGTGAAAAACTGTTTTTT. Protein product: CASSLQDRAPGGEKLFF.

This clonotype was recorded many times. The chain couples TRBV5-6 to TRBJ2-7; a weak D match, TRBD2 (6 bases). Germline CDR1 is SGHDT and CDR2 is YYEEEE. This CDR3 contains 14 residues. V was trimmed by 0 bases and J by 5 bases, leaving 12 bases between them. DNA for the CDR3: TGTGCCAGCAGCTTGGAACGGGAGATCCACGAGCAGTACTTC. Amino acid sequence: CASSLEREIHEQYF.

The chain employs TRBV25-1 and TRBJ2-6; no clear D gene. V gave up 7 bases and J gave up 0 bases, with 22 bases separating them. Germline V gene lookup returns CDR1 MGHDK and CDR2 SYGVNS. CDR3 size: 19 residues. CDR3 amino acids: CASIVVLGGVSSGANVLTF. CDR3 bases: TGTGCCAGCATTGTAGTGTTGGGTGGAGTGAGCTCTGGGGCCAACGTCCTGACTTTC. Full variable domain (outside the CDR3, taken from reference TRBV25-1 and TRBJ2-6): EADIYQTPRYLVIGTGKKITLECSQTMGHDKMYWYQQDPGMELHLIHYSYGVNSTEKGDLSSESTVSRIRTEHFPLTLESARPSHTSQYLCASIVVLGGVSSGANVLTFGAGSRLTVL.